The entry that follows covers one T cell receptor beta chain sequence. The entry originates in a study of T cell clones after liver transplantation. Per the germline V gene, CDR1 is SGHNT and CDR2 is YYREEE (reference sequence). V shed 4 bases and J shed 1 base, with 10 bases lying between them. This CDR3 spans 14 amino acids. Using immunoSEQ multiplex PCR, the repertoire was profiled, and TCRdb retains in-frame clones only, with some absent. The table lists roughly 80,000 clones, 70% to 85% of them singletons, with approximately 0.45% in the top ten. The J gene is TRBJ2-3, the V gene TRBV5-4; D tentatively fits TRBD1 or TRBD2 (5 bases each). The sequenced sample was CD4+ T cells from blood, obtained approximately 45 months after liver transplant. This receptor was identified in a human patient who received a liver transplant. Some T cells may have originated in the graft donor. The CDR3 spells CASSGTTGTDTQYF. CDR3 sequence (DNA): TGTGCCAGCAGCGGGACCACAGGCACAGATACGCAGTATTTT.